This TCR beta chain derives from a study of blood T cell repertoires in COVID-19. Each participant's cohort was designated according to participant-reported clinical history. Sequenced by immunoSEQ multiplex PCR; TCRdb stores in-frame clones only, minus some. The sample includes approximately 400,000 clones, roughly nine tenths of them seen just once. The germline gives CDR1 LNHDA, CDR2 SQIVND (reference sequence). The length of the CDR3 is 13 residues. V lost 7 bases and J lost 1, with 10 bases in between. The chain carries TRBV19 and TRBJ1-1, with D uncertain. The specimen was PBMCs or T cells enriched from blood (not recorded which). The clonotype originates from a woman between 40 and 55 years old who had been exposed to COVID-19. The CDR3 sequence: CASKQVWNTEAFF. CDR3 nucleotides: TGTGCCAGTAAGCAGGTTTGGAACACTGAAGCTTTCTTT.